One sample yielded the 21 T cell receptor beta chains listed below, sequenced in a study of shared clonotypes between healthy human individuals. Assay: immunoSEQ multiplex PCR; the TCRdb copy retains only in-frame clones and omits some. The sample consists of more than 2 million clones, more than 90% of them appearing once. The sequenced material came from naive CD4+ T cells sorted from blood. As to subset: CD45RA+ positively selected. These receptors all stem from a man aged 18 to 35 in good health.

The gene calls are TRBV18 and TRBJ1-1; D not certain. This CDR3 comprises 13 residues. V lost 0 bases and J lost 4, with 6 bases in between. Germline V gives CDR1 KGHSH, CDR2 LQKENI. CDR3 sequence: CASSPPSSTEAFF. Written as DNA, the CDR3 is TGTGCCAGCTCACCACCGTCGAGCACTGAAGCTTTCTTT.

V is TRBV5-1 and J is TRBJ2-7, with D possibly being TRBD1 (6 bases). Trimming cost V 4 bases and J 2 bases, with 13 bases left between them. The germline CDR1 and CDR2 sequences are SGHRS and YFSETQ. The CDR3 length is 14 residues. CDR3 nucleotides: TGCGCCAGCAGCCCCATCACAGGGACCTACGAGCAGTACTTC. This codes for CASSPITGTYEQYF. The variable domain in full, with the rest retrieved from reference TRBV5-1 and TRBJ2-7, is KAGVTQTPRYLIKTRGQQVTLSCSPISGHRSVSWYQQTPGQGLQFLFEYFSETQRNKGNFPGRFSGRQFSNSRSEMNVSTLELGDSALYLCASSPITGTYEQYFGPGTRLTVT.

This chain links TRBV27 with TRBJ2-7; TRBD2 is a possible D gene (5 bases). V was cut by 2 bases and J by 2 bases, with 16 bases left in between. Looked up from germline, CDR1 is MNHEY and CDR2 is SMNVEV (reference sequence). The CDR3 runs to 16 residues. CDR3 protein: CASSLAGLAATYEQYF. The CDR3 DNA sequence: TGTGCCAGCAGTTTAGCTGGACTTGCAGCCACCTACGAGCAGTACTTC.

The chain links TRBV30 to TRBJ2-5, with 9 bases matching TRBD1. CDR3 size: 15 residues. Germline V lookup: CDR1 GTSNPN, CDR2 SVGIG (reference sequence). Germline trimming cut 2 bases from V and 2 bases from J; bases unmatched to any gene: 6. The CDR3 nucleotides read TGTGCCTGGAGTCCTAGGACAGGGGTTCAAGAGACCCAGTACTTC. This translates into CAWSPRTGVQETQYF.

A remark on this clone: Within the sample, other DNA sequences also encode this same CDR3. The chain joins TRBV7-2 to TRBJ2-7; the match to TRBD2 covers 8 bases. This CDR3 has 14 amino acids. The V and J ends lost 3 bases and 2 bases, in that order; junction bases with no gene match: 3. Germline V gives CDR1 SGHTA, CDR2 FQGNSA. The CDR3 spells CASSFTGGPYEQYF. Written as DNA, the CDR3 is TGTGCCAGCAGCTTTACGGGAGGGCCCTACGAGCAGTACTTC.

The chain combines TRBV19 with TRBJ1-5, with 7 bases that match TRBD1. V lost 5 bases and J lost 4; bases outside the gene matches: 11. The CDR3 has 16 residues. Germline V gene sequence: CDR1 LNHDA, CDR2 SQIVND (reference sequence). CDR3 coding DNA: TGTGCCAGTAGTCCGCGAACCACAGGGGCAAATCAGCCCCAGCATTTT. Its protein is CASSPRTTGANQPQHF.

The rearrangement uses TRBV7-2 and TRBJ1-4, with D possibly TRBD1 on 6 matching bases. The V and J ends lost 5 bases and 5 bases respectively, with 12 bases between them. The CDR3 runs 14 residues. Germline-derived CDR1 and CDR2 are SGHTA and FQGNSA. The CDR3 DNA reads as TGTGCCAGCAGCCCCGGACAGATAAATGAAAAACTGTTTTTT. Its protein product is CASSPGQINEKLFF.

V is TRBV10-2 and J is TRBJ2-3; the match to TRBD2 covers 8 bases. J lost 2 bases, V lost 1 base, and 8 bases had no gene match. The germline gives CDR1 WSHSY, CDR2 SAAADI. The CDR3 spans 17 residues. The CDR3 loop is CASSEYASGGVTDTQYF. The CDR3, as DNA: TGCGCCAGCAGTGAGTACGCCAGCGGGGGTGTCACAGATACGCAGTATTTT.

This clone was seen a few times. The chain employs TRBV7-2 and TRBJ1-2; D not resolved. Trimming stripped 5 bases from V and 7 bases from J, with 14 bases between. The CDR3 runs 13 residues. CDR1 and CDR2 (germline): SGHTA, FQGNSA. The CDR3 spells CASSEVEISGYTF. For the CDR3, the DNA is TGTGCCAGCAGCGAGGTTGAAATAAGTGGCTACACCTTC. Drawing the rest from reference TRBV7-2 and TRBJ1-2, the complete variable domain is GAGVSQSPSNKVTEKGKDVELRCDPISGHTALYWYRQSLGQGLEFLIYFQGNSAPDKSGLPSDRFSAERTGGSVSTLTIQRTQQEDSAVYLCASSEVEISGYTFGSGTRLTVV.

The V and J genes are TRBV5-1 and TRBJ1-1; 7 nucleotides line up with TRBD1. CDR1 is SGHRS, CDR2 YFSETQ, per germline. V lost 4 bases and J lost 5; bases outside the gene matches: 11. The CDR3 has 15 amino acids. This CDR3 is CASSAKGGAYTEAFF. The CDR3 DNA reads as TGCGCCAGCAGCGCGAAAGGGGGCGCATATACTGAAGCTTTCTTT.

This rearrangement joins TRBV5-1 to TRBJ2-5; the D is unclear. V shed 4 bases and J shed 3 bases, with 10 bases lying between them. Germline V lookup: CDR1 SGHRS, CDR2 YFSETQ. This CDR3 region has 13 residues. The CDR3 here is CASSPRAKETQYF. CDR3 DNA: TGCGCCAGCAGCCCCCGGGCAAAAGAGACCCAGTACTTC.

For this clone: Additional DNA sequences in this sample encode the identical CDR3. This chain links TRBV9 with TRBJ1-1, with 7 bases fitting TRBD1. The length of the CDR3 is 18 residues. Looked up from germline, CDR1 is SGDLS and CDR2 is YYNGEE. Trimming at V came to 0 bases and at J to 0 bases, leaving 11 bases not matched to a gene. DNA of the CDR3: TGTGCCAGCAGCGTAGGGTTAAACAGGGGCCCGCTGAACACTGAAGCTTTCTTT. This translates into CASSVGLNRGPLNTEAFF.

This sequence joins TRBV5-1 and TRBJ2-6; D unclear. From germline, CDR1 is SGHRS and CDR2 YFSETQ. There are 15 residues in the CDR3. V was pared by 1 base and J by 1 base, with 6 bases between. The CDR3 reads CASSLTESGANVLTF. CDR3 bases: TGCGCCAGCAGCTTGACAGAGTCTGGGGCCAACGTCCTGACTTTC.

The chain links TRBV27 to TRBJ1-2; D gene uncertain. V lost 3 bases and J lost 1, with 12 bases in between. The CDR3 is 15 residues long. Germline-derived CDR1 and CDR2 are MNHEY and SMNVEV (reference sequence). CDR3 coding DNA: TGTGCCAGCAGTTTGCAGGCAGAGATTAACTATGGCTACACCTTC. It translates to CASSLQAEINYGYTF.

The chain carries TRBV7-3 and TRBJ2-7; D possibly matches TRBD1 or TRBD2 (6 bases each). Germline V lookup: CDR1 SGHTA, CDR2 FQGTGA. This CDR3 has 14 amino acids. V was shortened by 5 bases and J by 7 bases, with 18 bases between the two germline ends. CDR3: CASSPGTLGGEQYF. The CDR3 region has the DNA TGTGCCAGCAGCCCCGGGACCCTAGGGGGGGAGCAGTACTTC.

This clone was seen just once. The rearrangement links TRBV29-1 to TRBJ2-1, with D tentatively TRBD1 or TRBD2 (5 bases each). This CDR3 contains 13 residues. CDR1 and CDR2 from the germline V gene are SQVTM and ANQGSEA. Trimming removed 7 bases from V and 8 bases from J, with 18 bases in between. Written as DNA, the CDR3 is TGCAGCGCCTTCCGAGGGGCTCGGGATGAGCAGTTCTTC. The encoded protein is CSAFRGARDEQFF.

Concerning this clone itself: The same CDR3 can be traced to other DNA sequences in this sample. The chain uses TRBV9 and TRBJ1-4; the match to TRBD1 covers 10 bases. The V and J ends lost 4 bases and 5 bases, in that order; junction bases with no gene match: 2. This CDR3 is 14 amino acids long. Germline V gene lookup returns CDR1 SGDLS and CDR2 YYNGEE. CDR3 in DNA: TGTGCCAGCAGCCTGGGACAGGGGAATGAAAAACTGTTTTTT. Residues: CASSLGQGNEKLFF.

J is TRBJ2-7 and V is TRBV27, with unresolved D. Between the trimmed V and J ends, which lost 2 bases and 2 bases, there was a span of 7 bases. Germline CDR1 reads MNHEY; CDR2 reads SMNVEV (reference sequence). The CDR3 is 13 amino acids. CDR3 nucleotide sequence: TGTGCCAGCAGTTTACAAGACCCCTACGAGCAGTACTTC. Amino acids: CASSLQDPYEQYF.

With respect to this clone: The sample carries other DNA sequences with the same CDR3. The chain links TRBV5-4 to TRBJ1-4, with D unresolved. The CDR3 extends over 15 amino acids. CDR1 and CDR2 (germline): SGHNT, YYREEE (reference sequence). Trimming pared 0 bases from V and 1 base from J, leaving 7 bases between. The CDR3 reads CASSLAAGTNEKLFF. In DNA, the CDR3 is TGTGCCAGCAGCTTGGCCGCAGGAACTAATGAAAAACTGTTTTTT. Using reference TRBV5-4 and TRBJ1-4 for the parts outside the CDR3, the full variable domain is ETGVTQSPTHLIKTRGQQVTLRCSSQSGHNTVSWYQQALGQGPQFIFQYYREEENGRGNFPPRFSGLQFPNYSSELNVNALELDDSALYLCASSLAAGTNEKLFFGSGTQLSVL.

This clone has a single count. This specimen includes other DNA sequences encoding the same CDR3. The chain couples TRBV19 to TRBJ2-5; D might be TRBD1 (6 bases). Trimming stripped 4 bases from V and 5 bases from J, with 8 bases between. This CDR3 spans 12 amino acids. Germline CDR1 is LNHDA and CDR2 is SQIVND (reference sequence). The CDR3 spells CASSRQGETQYF. The CDR3 DNA sequence: TGTGCCAGTAGTAGGCAGGGGGAGACCCAGTACTTC.

CDR3 DNA: TGCGCCAGCAGCGATCGGACTAGCGGGGGGACAACCGGGGAGCTGTTTTTT. This encodes CASSDRTSGGTTGELFF. V is TRBV5-1 and J is TRBJ2-2; 14 bases agree with TRBD2. J lost 5 bases, V lost 4 bases, and 7 bases had no gene match. This CDR3 is built from 17 residues. Per the germline V gene, CDR1 is SGHRS and CDR2 is YFSETQ.